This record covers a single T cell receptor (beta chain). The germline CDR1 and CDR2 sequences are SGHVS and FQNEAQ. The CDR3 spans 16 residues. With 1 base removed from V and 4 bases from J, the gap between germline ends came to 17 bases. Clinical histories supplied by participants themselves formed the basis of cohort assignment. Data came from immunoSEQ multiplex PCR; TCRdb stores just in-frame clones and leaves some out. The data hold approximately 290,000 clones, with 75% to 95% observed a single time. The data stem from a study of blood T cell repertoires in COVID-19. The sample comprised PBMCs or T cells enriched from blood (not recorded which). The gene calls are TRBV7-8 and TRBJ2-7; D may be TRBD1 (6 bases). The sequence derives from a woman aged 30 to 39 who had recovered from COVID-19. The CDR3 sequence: CASSLEFSGTYYEQYF. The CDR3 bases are TGTGCCAGCAGCTTAGAATTTTCTGGGACATATTACGAGCAGTACTTC.